The T cell receptor beta chain under discussion was sequenced for a study of cytomegalovirus exposure and HLA in healthy donors (dated by TCRdb to 2016 to 2017). Regarding the complete study: According to an earlier analysis of a few hundred of the donors, about 170 million T cells yielded roughly 110 million unique TCR beta sequences and more than 250 Gb of sequence data. Five DR-DQ haplotypes were treated as single units for association and clustering because of strong linkage in the cohort. Genome-wide SNP genotypes for about 65% of the 666 donors were used in a later genetic analysis, which treated that subset as a discovery cohort. An early release covering more than 500 HLA-typed donors comprised approximately 290 gigabases of sequencing data and around 80 million unique TCR sequences. The genetic ancestry cluster associated with self-reported Caucasian donors included 81% of the roughly 410 genotyped donors. HLA typing included class I and class II loci at four-digit resolution. The study aimed to test whether cataloging public T cell receptors could reveal signatures of past pathogen exposure. Donor age, sex, ethnicity and CMV serostatus were compiled together with the repertoire data. All discovery cohort repertoires had been generated using a single sequencing platform. The number of donors typed differed by locus, with 629-630 for A, B, C, DRB1 and DQB1, 522 for DQA1, 600 to 610 for DPA1, and some 440 for DPB1. High-throughput TCR immunosequencing, statistical association of individual TCRs with disease status, and machine learning were combined to predict cytomegalovirus infection status. In the later analysis, no new phenotypic data were used to find candidate immune exposures; instead, reliance was placed on TCR beta sequences and their occurrence across donors. Among about 400 genotyped donors of the cohort, an average of approximately 240,000 unique TCR beta nucleotide sequences was sequenced per donor, of which about 18% were non-productive. In a later analysis, previously published TCR beta repertoires from some 640 donors were re-analyzed and high-resolution HLA genotyping was added so that TCR occurrence patterns could be studied. A separate validation cohort of roughly 110 different subjects was used in addition to the 666-subject first cohort. An earlier analysis of 450 to 750 of the donors used high-throughput TCR beta sequencing to judge whether each TCR beta V gene segment behaved as functional or pseudogenic. The study profiled the T cell repertoires of under 700 subjects by immunosequencing and related them to cytomegalovirus serostatus. Study-level results and caveats: Linkage disequilibrium might explain the correlated functional status among segregating V segments, but an unknown experimental factor could not be ruled out. According to a later genetic analysis, donors in an Asian-associated ancestry cluster had fewer N-insertions in productive TCRs than the approximately 710-donor mean. Most TCR sequences were seen in very few donors, while some public TCRs were found in many individuals. CMV serostatus was the only immune exposure information available for the cohort. The presence/absence analyses assumed that sequencing depth was roughly uniform across donors, and that assumption may not be true. The cohort was sequenced for TCR beta chains only, and without alpha or paired-chain data the features that could be detected were limited. The classifier was reported to diagnose cytomegalovirus status with high specificity and sensitivity in both the original cohort and the validation cohort. A later analysis reported that several top co-occurrence clusters appeared linked to parvovirus B19, influenza, CMV and Epstein-Barr virus. In a later analysis, HLA-associated TCR beta chains showed more clonal expansion and lower generation probabilities than non-associated chains that were equally common. A total of 150 or so TCR beta chains were listed by the study as associated with cytomegalovirus. A cluster of highly shared sequence variants was judged likely to be a technical artifact of the sequencing pipeline. An earlier analysis of around 540 of the donors showed that most TCR beta V segments appeared in productive rearrangements either about 87% or about 30% of the time, which broadly matched IMGT annotations. According to a later analysis, TCR association rates differed among HLA loci, with DRB1 alleles showing the most associated TCRs and HLA-C alleles showing the fewest. The 87-base-pair reads could not distinguish some IMGT-functional V segments, including TRBV6-2 and TRBV6-3, so those segments were excluded. A further reported finding was that TCR beta sequences accurately predicted the HLA-A and HLA-B alleles for most subjects in the first cohort. The authors suggested that the approach could potentially be extended to other disease states and immunological phenotypes. In a later analysis, most CMV-associated TCR beta chains were found to appear HLA-restricted, with HLA associations seemingly driven largely by CMV exposure. Strong co-occurrence of HLA alleles, especially DR and DQ, made assigning TCR associations to individual alleles difficult. At a false discovery rate of 0.05, a later analysis linked under 20,000 TCR beta sequences to specific HLA alleles. Three of the identified cytomegalovirus-associated TCR beta chains were confirmed in vitro to be specific for cytomegalovirus antigens. Some 15 rarely observed V segments, including chromosome 9 orphons, were excluded from the earlier analysis of 550 to 700 of the donors because counts were too low. An association between a missense DCLRE1C variant and V-gene and J-gene trimming of TCR beta chains was found in a later genetic analysis and replicated in an independent cohort. Because HLA typing was unavailable for some donors at each locus, only the typed subset was used in association tests.

Libraries were built with the immunoSEQ multiplex PCR assay. For the multiplex PCR, a mixture combining 60 forward primers for TCR Vbeta segments and 13 reverse primers for TCR Jbeta segments was used. The CDR3 region of rearranged TCR beta genes was amplified from genomic DNA by a multiplex PCR assay. The amplified TCR beta libraries were sequenced on the Illumina HiSeq System as 87-base-pair reads. The published analysis was carried out like this. A later analysis tallied around 87 million unique TCR beta chains across the 610 or so repertoires, and some 10 million of those chains were shared by two or more donors. Raw reads were error-corrected and collapsed into unique sequences by a nearest-neighbor algorithm in which closely related sequences were merged to remove PCR and sequencing errors. Alignment of CDR3 sequences to IMGT reference sequences was used to assign V, D and J gene segments. Each retained sequence needed at least a six-nucleotide match to both a V gene segment and a J gene segment. Rearrangements were classified as productive when the CDR3 lacked stop codons and remained in frame with V and J, and all other rearrangements were classified as non-productive. CDR3 was defined by IMGT convention, running from the second conserved V-encoded cysteine to the conserved J-encoded phenylalanine. The earlier analysis of about 530 of the donors excluded any sequence lacking an unambiguous match to a single V gene segment. An earlier analysis of approximately 590 of the donors classified V segments as functional when productive rearrangements were above 56.7% and as segregating when the standard deviation between donors was above 5%. To diagnose cytomegalovirus status from the catalog of TCR beta chain sequences, a statistical classification framework was built. A later analysis assigned V and J genes by comparing TCR nucleotide sequences with IMGT/GENE-DB human TR gene sequences. A later analysis assigned CDR3 sequences and most-parsimonious VDJ recombination scenarios with the TCRdist pipeline. In a later analysis, each TCR beta chain was defined by its CDR3 amino acid sequence together with its V-gene family, and reads without a unique V-gene family were excluded. A later analysis removed roughly 590 highly shared, low-generation-probability nucleotide sequences to deal with suspected cross-contamination and a sequencing artifact. In a later analysis, a clonal expansion index was calculated for each public chain from normalized within-repertoire ranks of inferred template counts. Generation probabilities in a later analysis came from a VDJ recombination model fitted to out-of-frame rearrangements, and those results were checked against IGoR. A later analysis scored TCR-TCR, TCR-HLA and TCR-CMV co-occurrence with hypergeometric tests, applying a repertoire-size bias correction to TCR pairs. In a later analysis, false discovery rates were estimated by permuting HLA or CMV assignments 20 times. In a later analysis, co-occurring TCRs were grouped using DBSCAN, with TCRdist sequence similarity added in when clustering inside HLA-allele-positive subsets. Repertoires with fewer than 30,000 or more than 120,000 public chains were left out of co-occurrence clustering, as were four to six repertoires with anomalous nucleotide sharing. TCRdb took over this immuneACCESS table, retaining in-frame rearrangements with V and J assigned. Such tables are incomplete; in checked studies, under half of the missing clones stem from an unresolved V gene, and the remainder is unexplained. Clone size and the V and J calls come from that table; the DNA yielded D and trimming. In this sample the table shows 150,000 to 200,000 clones, roughly 80% of which occur a single time. Around 7.2% of the sample lies in the top ten.

CDR3 length: 12 amino acids, cysteine to phenylalanine. The sequence is cut down to CDR3 DNA, 36 bases in frame from base 1. According to the germline V gene (reference sequence), CDR1 reads GTSNPN and CDR2 reads SVGIG. Trimming takes 0 bases from V and 9 bases from J, and the germline ends sit 12 bases apart. As to this clone: The antigen it binds to is not known. The input lacks base qualities; no much larger clone sits a single base away.

The cohort consisted of 650 to 700 healthy bone marrow donors. At the time of sampling, all cohort members were nominally healthy, though unrecorded immune exposures were likely present. The donor tested CMV seropositive, placing the donor among the 289 seropositive members of the cohort. Every donor gave a peripheral blood sample, and the peripheral blood mononuclear cells from that sample were used for TCR beta sequencing. The Qiagen DNeasy Blood Extraction Kit was used to extract genomic DNA from the blood cell samples. The receptor was derived from a man aged 25-45 years in good health and CMV-seropositive. The V gene is TRBV30 and the J gene is TRBJ2-7; TRBD2 might be the D gene, on 6 matching bases. Sequences were obtained from PBMCs. The DNA reads as follows: TGTGCCTGGAGTGTGACGGGGAGGAGGCAGTACTTC. Its translation reads: CAWSVTGRRQYF.